This section outlines one TCR beta chain sequence together with its context. This entry belongs to a study of blood T cell repertoires in COVID-19. On the study more broadly: T cells, B-cell-depleted T cells, or PBMCs supplied cDNA or gDNA.

Assay used: immunoSEQ multiplex PCR; TCRdb lists only in-frame clones, some missing. The sample records approximately 500,000 clones, roughly nine tenths being singletons. Germline values: CDR1 MDHEN, CDR2 SYDVKM. This CDR3 is built from 13 residues. V lost 5 bases, J lost 11 bases, and 9 bases stayed unmatched. The receptor's source is a woman in her forties or fifties with COVID-19, enrolled during active disease. The V and J genes are TRBV28 and TRBJ1-1; 9 bases agree with TRBD1. Sample: peripheral blood. Here the CDR3 reads CASSPGTGHIAFF. The CDR3 DNA follows: TGTGCCAGCAGTCCTGGGACAGGGCATATTGCTTTCTTT.